This T cell receptor (beta chain) was obtained from a study of early T cells in non-severe SARS-CoV-2 infection. The wider study: The input, bulk RNA from unsorted whole blood, was sequenced, and chains were unpaired.

This clonotype was counted ten times or more. Its cognate antigen is unknown. Notes on the study in general: Anti-spike CD8 responses were favored in VDJdb matching, and private and CD4 specificities were missed.

The TCR library protocol was used to attach unique molecular identifiers. These identifiers were attached to individual cDNA molecules. TCRdb analysed the 5' RACE reads with MiXCR anew, one entry per CDR3 protein. This sample has approximately 30,000 distinct CDR3 sequences; around 6.8% occur once, and the top ten carry about 13%. The specimen comprised whole blood, sampled at baseline. The sequence derives from an adult who was a healthcare worker with PCR-confirmed SARS-CoV-2 infection or an uninfected control (not recorded which).

CDR3 nucleotides: TGCAGCGTTGATTTCCCTACCACAGATACGCAGTATTTT. Translating it yields CSVDFPTTDTQYF. This sequence joins TRBV29-1 and TRBJ2-3, with D uncertain. Trimming stripped 3 bases from V and 2 bases from J, with 9 bases between. Germline assignment: CDR1 SQVTM and CDR2 ANQGSEA. This CDR3 has 13 amino acids.